This is a list of T cell receptor beta chains from one sample in a study of naive and memory T cell subsets. TCRdb passed the UMI-ligation and nested PCR reads through MiXCR, listing each CDR3 protein once. In the table there are some 8,000 distinct CDR3 sequences, approximately 30% of which are singletons. Material for sequencing was CD8+ TEMRA cells from blood. Receptors originate from a human donor in good health. The CDR3 runs from the conserved cysteine through the conserved F or W. D genes are given only for firm matches. A row's size may be missing; if present it is once, few, many or a size class.

TRBV7-6	TRBJ2-7	-	few	CASSSGLSYEQYF	TGTGCCAGCAGCTCGGGACTTTCCTACGAGCAGTACTTC
TRBV15	TRBJ1-1	-	-	CATSTGRGNTEAFF	TGTGCCACCAGCACAGGGAGGGGGAACACTGAAGCTTTCTTT
TRBV20-1	TRBJ2-7	TRBD2	-	CSAPPGGPGSYEQYF	TGCAGTGCCCCCCCGGGGGGGCCGGGGTCCTACGAGCAGTACTTC
TRBV20-1	TRBJ2-7	-	-	CSVTGFSYEQYF	TGCAGTGTTACAGGGTTCTCCTACGAGCAGTACTTC
TRBV27	TRBJ2-7	TRBD1	few	CASRVDRGGEQYF	TGTGCCAGCAGGGTGGACAGGGGTGGCGAGCAGTACTTC
TRBV19	TRBJ2-7	-	-	CASSPGPSFSYEQYF	TGTGCCAGTAGTCCAGGGCCTAGCTTCTCCTACGAGCAGTACTTC
TRBV19	TRBJ1-5	-	-	CASSIKVTGGQPQHF	TGTGCCAGTAGTATAAAGGTGACAGGAGGCCAGCCCCAGCATTTT
TRBV7-9	TRBJ1-1	TRBD1	-	CASINRGRVNTEAFF	TGTGCCAGTATAAACAGGGGTCGGGTGAACACTGAAGCTTTCTTT
TRBV29-1	TRBJ2-2	-	-	CSVVPYDRHTGELFF	TGCAGCGTTGTTCCCTATGACAGGCACACCGGGGAGCTGTTTTTT
TRBV7-9	TRBJ1-4	-	-	CASSPDEKLFF	TGTGCCAGCAGCCCGGATGAAAAACTGTTTTTT
TRBV11-3	TRBJ2-1	-	-	CASSLESYNEQFF	TGTGCCAGCAGCTTAGAAAGCTACAATGAGCAGTTCTTC
TRBV7-8	TRBJ2-5	TRBD2	-	CASSLRLPGGQETQYF	TGTGCCAGCAGCTTAAGGTTACCGGGGGGGCAAGAGACCCAGTACTTC
TRBV27	TRBJ2-7	-	-	CASRYAGSSYEQYF	TGTGCCAGCAGGTACGCGGGAAGCTCCTACGAGCAGTACTTC
TRBV4-3	TRBJ2-5	TRBD1	-	CASSREPWAGGYQETQYF	TGCGCCAGCAGCCGGGAACCCTGGGCAGGGGGATATCAAGAGACCCAGTACTTC
TRBV6-2/TRBV6-3	TRBJ2-7	TRBD1	-	CASTRDRDNVEQYF	TGTGCCAGCACAAGGGACAGGGATAACGTCGAGCAGTACTTC
TRBV27	TRBJ1-5	-	-	CASSFCTGKSLCQPQHF	TGTGCCAGCAGTTTTTGTACAGGGAAGTCACTTTGTCAGCCCCAGCATTTT
TRBV6-6	TRBJ1-1	-	-	CASSYPQGNEAFF	TGTGCCAGCAGTTATCCACAGGGAAACGAAGCTTTCTTT
TRBV4-3	TRBJ1-2	-	medium-sized	CASSNADGGDGYTF	TGCGCCAGCAGCAACGCCGACGGTGGCGATGGCTACACCTTC
TRBV7-2	TRBJ2-2	-	-	CASSFYPGLTGELFF	TGTGCCAGCAGCTTTTACCCCGGGTTGACCGGGGAGCTGTTTTTT
TRBV7-2	TRBJ1-1	-	few	CASSLAGTATDAFF	TGTGCCAGCAGCTTGGCCGGGACGGCGACCGACGCTTTCTTT
TRBV6-5	TRBJ2-5	TRBD2	few	CASKRLAGSGETQYF	TGTGCCAGCAAAAGACTAGCGGGGTCAGGAGAGACCCAGTACTTC
TRBV7-9	TRBJ2-1	-	few	CASSSRGSGGYNEQFF	TGTGCCAGCAGCTCCCGGGGTAGCGGAGGTTACAATGAGCAGTTCTTC
TRBV7-2	TRBJ1-1	-	many	CASSSKDRNTEAFF	TGTGCCAGCAGCTCAAAGGACAGGAACACTGAAGCTTTCTTT
TRBV19	TRBJ2-1	-	-	CASSDLNEQFF	TGTGCCAGTAGTGACCTCAATGAGCAGTTCTTC
TRBV7-9	TRBJ1-4	-	few	CASSLAQGSNEKLFF	TGTGCCAGCAGCTTAGCACAGGGTTCTAATGAAAAACTGTTTTTT
TRBV28	TRBJ2-3	TRBD1	-	CASIYGQVGYF	TGTGCCAGCATATATGGACAGGTCGGGTATTTT
TRBV12-3/TRBV12-4	TRBJ2-1	-	-	CASSLARGGNEQFF	TGTGCCAGCAGTTTAGCAAGAGGGGGGAATGAGCAGTTCTTC
TRBV28	TRBJ2-3	-	-	CASSSRLETADTQYF	TGTGCCAGCAGTTCCCGACTAGAAACTGCAGATACGCAGTATTTT
TRBV3-1	TRBJ2-6	-	few	CASSRDGIGLLGANVLTF	TGTGCCAGCAGCCGTGACGGGATTGGTCTCCTTGGGGCCAACGTCCTGACTTTC
TRBV2	TRBJ2-3	-	-	CASIGATQGPTDTQYF	TGTGCCAGCATTGGGGCGACGCAGGGACCCACAGATACGCAGTATTTT
TRBV9	TRBJ1-1	TRBD1	-	CASSGGTGEAFF	TGTGCCAGCAGCGGAGGGACAGGTGAAGCTTTCTTT
TRBV5-6	TRBJ1-1	-	many	CASSLEWVSTEAFF	TGTGCCAGCAGCTTGGAGTGGGTATCCACTGAAGCTTTCTTT
TRBV4-2	TRBJ2-7	TRBD2	-	CASSPQGLAVSSYEQYF	TGTGCCAGCAGCCCGCAGGGACTAGCGGTTAGCTCCTACGAGCAGTACTTC
TRBV4-3	TRBJ1-2	-	few	CASSHDRLFLHGYTF	TGCGCCAGCAGCCACGACAGGCTATTCCTTCATGGCTACACCTTC
TRBV18	TRBJ2-1	-	many	CASSLGDFESGYNEQFF	TGTGCCAGCTCATTGGGCGATTTCGAAAGCGGGTACAATGAGCAGTTCTTC
TRBV7-9	TRBJ2-1	-	-	CASTSVMLGDGEQFF	TGTGCCAGCACCTCGGTTATGCTCGGGGATGGTGAGCAGTTCTTC
TRBV10-3	TRBJ2-3	-	-	CAISEGDNTDTQYF	TGTGCCATCAGTGAGGGGGACAACACAGATACGCAGTATTTT
TRBV20-1	TRBJ2-1	TRBD2	few	CSASWGLAFPNEQFF	TGCAGTGCTAGTTGGGGACTAGCGTTTCCGAATGAGCAGTTCTTC
TRBV29-1	TRBJ1-5	-	few	CSVEDPTSDQPQHF	TGCAGCGTTGAAGACCCGACTTCGGATCAGCCCCAGCATTTT
TRBV20-1	TRBJ2-1	-	-	CSARDPAVTIYNEQFF	TGCAGTGCTAGGGATCCCGCTGTTACGATTTACAATGAGCAGTTCTTC
TRBV5-6	TRBJ2-7	TRBD1	-	CASSLSGQGTEQYF	TGTGCCAGCAGCTTGAGTGGACAGGGTACCGAGCAGTACTTC
TRBV18	TRBJ2-1	-	few	CASSPVIFPEQFF	TGTGCCAGCTCACCTGTAATCTTCCCCGAGCAGTTCTTC
TRBV3-1	TRBJ1-1	-	few	CASSSFPVVVGKNTEAFF	TGTGCCAGCAGCTCCTTTCCGGTTGTGGTAGGGAAGAACACTGAAGCTTTCTTT
TRBV20-1	TRBJ2-7	-	few	CSARAPGKPNEQYF	TGCAGTGCTAGAGCTCCCGGGAAACCTAACGAGCAGTACTTC
TRBV5-1	TRBJ2-1	-	once	CASSLAPGSLQFF	TGCGCCAGCAGCTTGGCGCCGGGGAGCCTGCAGTTCTTC
TRBV20-1	TRBJ2-3	-	medium-sized	CSAGLTTPQYF	TGCAGTGCTGGATTAACCACACCACAGTATTTT
TRBV30	TRBJ1-1	-	few	CAWNWGGNTEAFF	TGTGCCTGGAATTGGGGAGGGAACACTGAAGCTTTCTTT